This T cell receptor beta chain is drawn from a study of regulatory T cells in long-lasting Graves disease. Germline CDR1 MDHEN, CDR2 SYDVKM. The CDR3 contains 14 residues. The V end lost 8 bases, the J end lost 7 bases, and 20 bases lay between the germline ends. TCR beta libraries were built with iRepertoire HTBI primers and Arm-PCR of CDR3 regions. TCRdb reanalysed the multiplex PCR reads using MiXCR and keeps one entry per CDR3 protein. The sample has 500,000 to 800,000 distinct CDR3 sequences, about 30% seen once; the top ten hold about two fifths. Overall study results and limits: TRBV28, TRBJ1-2 and TRBJ2-5 were segments that persistent disease favored.

This clonotype was seen many times. Its antigen is as yet unknown. As for time point: persistent/refractory GD, antithyroid drugs over 5 years with positive TRAb. Generation of the TCR library employed RNA extracted from PBMCs. The receptor was derived from a female donor with Graves disease. The J gene is TRBJ1-2, the V gene TRBV28; TRBD1 is a possible D gene (5 bases). The sample here was peripheral blood mononuclear cells (PBMCs), taken when the disease was refractory, from a patient treated with antithyroid drugs. CDR3 sequence reads: CASVVGGEGTGYTF. CDR3 coding DNA: TGTGCCAGCGTCGTTGGGGGAGAGGGGACTGGCTACACCTTC.